This TCR beta chain was identified during a study of T cells in lung cancer brain metastases (dated by TCRdb to 2017 to 2018). Turning to the overall study: About 85% of the roughly 20 patients had a history of tobacco use, with a median of around 38 pack-years. The cohort included roughly 20 patients who provided about 40 specimens, with each patient contributing one primary lung lesion and one brain metastasis. In this study, the TCR beta CDR3 repertoires of fully resected primary non-small cell lung cancers were compared with those of paired brain metastases. The primary and brain metastasis specimens were acquired a median of roughly 350 days apart. The median age of the patients at first diagnosis was under 60 years, and the group included several males and some 11 females. Eighteen of the 20 patients received no interval therapy between primary and metastasis resection. Primary and metastatic specimens both had an average DNA integrity number of roughly 3.5, with no significant difference between the two sites.

Resection was performed in the patients for synchronous oligometastatic disease or for delayed recurrence of a solitary brain metastasis. To avoid including cancers other than NSCLC, any patient with a history of multiple malignancies was excluded. Tumor areas were macrodissected from a few deparaffinized 7.5 to 10 um unstained sections under guidance from marked H&E slides. All specimens were formalin-fixed and paraffin-embedded (FFPE). The AllPrep DNA/RNA FFPE Kit was used to extract genomic DNA. From cysteine to phenylalanine, the CDR3 is 17 amino acids long. Only CDR3 DNA is held: 51 bases, read in frame from base 1. CDR1 and CDR2, looked up from the germline V gene, are MGHRA and YSYEKL. Trimming removed 4 bases from V and 2 bases from J, leaving 20 bases between the germline ends. Worth noting for this clone: No antigen is known for it. Nothing much larger sits one base from this clone, and base qualities are not available.

Each sample received between about 2 and 5 ug of genomic DNA as input, and paired samples received equal DNA input. TCR beta libraries were constructed with the immunoSEQ hsTCRbeta Kit, with multiplexed V and J gene primers used across two PCR steps. Pooled libraries, together with positive and negative controls, were sequenced on an Illumina MiSeq with a 100-cycle paired-end protocol. The paper's data handling went like this. The immunoSEQ vendor processed the raw data into normalized, annotated TCR beta repertoire reports. Richness was defined as the number of unique clones by nucleotide sequence, and the iChao1 and Efron-Thisted estimators were used to extrapolate total richness. To characterize and compare the paired lesions, the analysis used Pielou's evenness, Simpson's index, the proportional abundance of the top-ten clones, and the Morisita overlap index. In its TCRdb copy, this immuneACCESS table keeps in-frame sequences only and misses some clones. Where compared with another copy, unresolved V genes explain less than half of these, and the others have no known cause. V and J calls and clone size follow that table, whereas D and trimming were derived from the DNA. The sample table lists some 910 clones, 70% to 90% of them with a count of one. Around 10% of the sample comes from the top ten.

What the authors observed across the whole study: Effects of preoperative corticosteroids on T cell infiltration in brain metastases could not be controlled. Most clones were lesion-specific, with limited overlap between paired lesions (mean Morisita index roughly 0.25). Compared with their paired primaries, brain metastases had significantly fewer unique productive clones (median roughly 1,400 versus 4,700). A significantly larger repertoire fraction was made up by the ten most abundant clones in brain metastases than in primaries, which was suggestive of clonal expansion. DNA fragmentation in the FFPE samples may have prevented recovery of the complete infiltrating T cell repertoire.

The source material was tumor tissue from the primary lung tumor. The cell subset or site label on this specimen signifies: primary lung cancer lesion. The rearranged segments are TRBV4-1 and TRBJ1-2; possibly the D gene is TRBD1, per 5 matching bases. The clonotype originates from a woman aged 45-65 years with non-small cell lung cancer. The sequenced DNA: TGCGCCAGCAGCCGAGACAGTTATTCCTATACCAACTATGGCTACACCTTC. The resulting protein is CASSRDSYSYTNYGYTF.